This record covers a single T cell receptor beta chain. The antigen remains undetermined. The method was immunoSEQ multiplex PCR; TCRdb's version includes in-frame clones alone and lacks a portion of them. The data show around 92,000 clones, with roughly 90% seen just once and about a fifth held by the top ten. The sample comes from a study of T cell responses to AZD1222 COVID-19 vaccine. About the study: Pooling of second doses given at about 4 or about 12 weeks was done.

After removal of 2 bases from V and 0 bases from J, the junction contained 10 bases not matched to a gene. CDR1 and CDR2 from the germline V gene are SGHDT and YYEEEE. The CDR3 loop spans 17 amino acids. The study's findings and limits: Among the donors, most were white British and more were female, and clonal diversity was possibly underestimated. Only a handful of AZD1222 recipients, roughly 6 in all, had baseline seropositivity. Unmutated variant regions reportedly attract nearly half of all spike-specific TCRs.

The sequence derives from an adult in good health. This sample comprised peripheral blood, obtained on day 0 of AZD1222 vaccination. The V gene is TRBV5-6, the J gene TRBJ1-2; 7 bases align to TRBD1. The CDR3 sequence: CASSFGLRDSPNYGYTF. The CDR3 DNA reads TGTGCCAGCAGCTTTGGGCTCCGGGACAGTCCTAACTATGGCTACACCTTC.